This TCR beta chain was sequenced for a study of blood T cell repertoires in COVID-19 (dated by TCRdb to the early 2020s). About the full investigation: The collaborator samples originated in the United States, Italy and Spain and spanned the acute and convalescent phases of COVID-19. Where HLA class I and class II types were available, the types were taken from metadata supplied by the sample provider, not from assay-based typing. Deeply sampled blood TCRbeta repertoires from subjects exposed to, actively infected with, or recovered from COVID-19 were included in the dataset. Samples came from the ongoing ImmuneRACE study (first 160 participants) plus 1,254 subjects from 6 global collaborators. Sample metadata almost always included a de-identified subject ID, COVID-19 status, age in years and sex. The material from the prospective study consisted of cDNA or gDNA derived from T cells, B-cell-depleted T cells, or PBMCs. The repertoires were made available in a free public database intended to serve as a resource for research on the immune response to SARS-CoV-2.

Spanning cysteine to phenylalanine, the CDR3 consists of 16 amino acids. The kept DNA is CDR3 alone, 48 bases in frame from the first base. CDR1 PRHDT and CDR2 FYEKMQ were looked up in the germline V gene (reference sequence). The junction carries 12 bases between V and J, which are trimmed by 0 bases and 1 base respectively. The collaborating institutions used their own protocols to collect whole blood in K2EDTA tubes. For TCRbeta analysis, collaborators shipped samples in one of three forms: frozen whole blood, isolated PBMCs, or DNA extracted from either of those sample types. With respect to this clone: Its cognate antigen has yet to be identified. No base quality values were provided; no much bigger clone lies one nucleotide off.

Broad study findings and their caveats: Clinical and demographic metadata were provided uncurated, with the amount varying by source and participant.

TCRbeta CDR3 regions were amplified from genomic DNA using the immunoSEQ Assay, a bias-controlled multiplex PCR. The original pipeline was this. Within the assay, amplification of reference gene primers was used to estimate how many nucleated cells each sample contained. To quantify the absolute abundance of each unique TCRbeta CDR3 rearrangement, sequence reads were collapsed and filtered. For each sample, productive Simpson clonality was calculated as the square root of Simpson's diversity index over productive rearrangements. The immuneACCESS repertoire file appears here via TCRdb, limited to in-frame rearrangements. These files lack a portion of the clones; in checked studies, under half of the deficit traces to unresolved V genes, and the cause of the others is not known. The V and J calls and the clone size are those of that table, but D and trimming were determined from the DNA. Within this sample are 35,000 to 45,000 clones, with roughly four fifths of them counted one time only. Jointly, the top ten make up 42% of the sample.

The V gene is TRBV13 and the J gene is TRBJ2-5, with TRBD1 as a weak D call on 5 bases. This receptor was identified in a human donor in a cohort sampled during active or convalescent COVID-19. The donor label of this sample is uncertain. Sequencing was performed on peripheral blood. This receptor has the CDR3 CASSLGAGWAQETQYF. The sequence in DNA is TGTGCCAGCAGCTTAGGGGCAGGGTGGGCCCAAGAGACCCAGTACTTC. Supplemented by the reference TRBV13 and TRBJ2-5 proteins around the CDR3, the complete variable domain is AAGVIQSPRHLIKEKRETATLKCYPIPRHDTVYWYQQGPGQDPQFLISFYEKMQSDKGSIPDRFSAQQFSDYHSELNMSSLELGDSALYFCASSLGAGWAQETQYFGPGTRLLVL.